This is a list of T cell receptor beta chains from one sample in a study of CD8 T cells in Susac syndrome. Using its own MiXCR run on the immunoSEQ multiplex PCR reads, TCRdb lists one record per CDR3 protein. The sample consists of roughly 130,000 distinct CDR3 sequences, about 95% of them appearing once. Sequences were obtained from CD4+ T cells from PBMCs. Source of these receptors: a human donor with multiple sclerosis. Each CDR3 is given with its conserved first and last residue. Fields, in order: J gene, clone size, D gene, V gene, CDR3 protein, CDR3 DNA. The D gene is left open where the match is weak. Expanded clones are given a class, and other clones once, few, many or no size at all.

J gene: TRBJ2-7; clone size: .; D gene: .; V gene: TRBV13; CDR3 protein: CASSLGLQANEQYF; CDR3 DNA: TGTGCCAGCAGCTTAGGTCTGCAGGCCAACGAGCAGTACTTC
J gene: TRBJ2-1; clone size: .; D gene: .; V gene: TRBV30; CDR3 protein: CAWSVASAGNEQFF; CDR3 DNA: TGTGCCTGGAGTGTAGCCAGCGCAGGCAATGAGCAGTTCTTC
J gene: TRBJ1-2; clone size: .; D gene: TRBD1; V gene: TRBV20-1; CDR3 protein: CSAIRSGGFGYTF; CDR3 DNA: TGCAGTGCTATTCGGTCAGGGGGGTTCGGCTACACCTTC
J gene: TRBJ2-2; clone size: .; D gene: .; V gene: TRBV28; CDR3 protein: CASSFRGVSGELFF; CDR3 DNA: TGTGCCAGCAGTTTTAGAGGGGTTTCCGGGGAGCTGTTTTTT
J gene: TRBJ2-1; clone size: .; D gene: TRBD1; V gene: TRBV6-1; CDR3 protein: CASKRQGTYNEQFF; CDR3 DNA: TGTGCCAGCAAAAGACAGGGGACCTACAATGAGCAGTTCTTC
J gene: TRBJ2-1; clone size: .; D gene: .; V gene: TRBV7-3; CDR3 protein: CASSPGGGLGNEQFF; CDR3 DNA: TGTGCCAGCAGCCCCGGCGGGGGCCTGGGTAATGAGCAGTTCTTC
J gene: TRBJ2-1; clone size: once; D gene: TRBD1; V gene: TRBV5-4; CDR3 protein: CASSLPNWDRGAEQFF; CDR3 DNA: TGTGCCAGCAGCTTGCCGAACTGGGACAGGGGAGCTGAGCAGTTCTTC
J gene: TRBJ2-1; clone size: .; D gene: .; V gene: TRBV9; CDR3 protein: CASSVVADDYNEQFF; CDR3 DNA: TGTGCCAGCAGCGTAGTGGCAGACGACTACAATGAGCAGTTCTTC
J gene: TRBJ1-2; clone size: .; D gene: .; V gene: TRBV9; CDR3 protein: CASSGGGGDYGYTF; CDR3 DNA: TGTGCCAGCAGCGGGGGTGGAGGGGACTATGGCTACACCTTC
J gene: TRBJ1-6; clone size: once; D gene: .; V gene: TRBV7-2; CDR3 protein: CASSLGWSLHF; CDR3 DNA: TGTGCCAGCAGCTTAGGATGGTCCCTCCACTTT
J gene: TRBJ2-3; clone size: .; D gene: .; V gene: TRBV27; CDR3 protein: CASIAVPTFSTDTQYF; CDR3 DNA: TGTGCCAGCATAGCGGTACCTACCTTTAGCACAGATACGCAGTATTTT
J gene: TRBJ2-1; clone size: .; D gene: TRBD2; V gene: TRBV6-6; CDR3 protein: CASRGTSGRSSEQFF; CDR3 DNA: TGTGCCAGCAGGGGGACTAGCGGGAGGTCTAGTGAGCAGTTCTTC
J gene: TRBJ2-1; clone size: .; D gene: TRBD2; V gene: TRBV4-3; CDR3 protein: CASSQDRGGGRSNEQFF; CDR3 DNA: TGCGCCAGCAGCCAAGATCGGGGCGGGGGAAGATCCAATGAGCAGTTCTTC
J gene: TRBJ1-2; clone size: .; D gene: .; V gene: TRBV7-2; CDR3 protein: CASSLGGPARANYGYTF; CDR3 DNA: TGTGCCAGCAGCTTAGGGGGGCCTGCCCGTGCTAACTATGGCTACACCTTC
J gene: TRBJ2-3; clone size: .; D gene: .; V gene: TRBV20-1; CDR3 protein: CSARYSSTDTQYF; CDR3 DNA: TGCAGTGCTAGGTACAGTAGCACAGATACGCAGTATTTT
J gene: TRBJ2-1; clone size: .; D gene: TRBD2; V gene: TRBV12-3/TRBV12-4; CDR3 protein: CASSSSASGRYNEQFF; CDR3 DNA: TGTGCCAGCAGTTCCTCGGCTAGCGGGAGATACAATGAGCAGTTCTTC
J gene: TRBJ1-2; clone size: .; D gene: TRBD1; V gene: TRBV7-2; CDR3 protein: CASSPRTGDYGYTF; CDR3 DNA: TGTGCCAGCAGCCCTCGGACAGGAGACTATGGCTACACCTTC
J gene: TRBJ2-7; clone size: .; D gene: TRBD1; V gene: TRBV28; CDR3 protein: CASSPGQRTYEQYF; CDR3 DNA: TGTGCCAGCAGCCCGGGACAGCGAACTTACGAGCAGTACTTC
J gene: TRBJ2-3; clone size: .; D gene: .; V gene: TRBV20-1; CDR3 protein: CSARGDFTDTQYF; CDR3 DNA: TGCAGTGCTAGGGGGGACTTCACAGATACGCAGTATTTT
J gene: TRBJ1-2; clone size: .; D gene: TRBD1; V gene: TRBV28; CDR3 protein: CASSGTGEGGYTF; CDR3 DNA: TGTGCCAGCAGTGGAACAGGGGAGGGTGGCTACACCTTC
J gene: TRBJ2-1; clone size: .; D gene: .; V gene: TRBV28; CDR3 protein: CASRPRKGRRNEQFF; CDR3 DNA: TGTGCCAGCAGGCCCAGGAAGGGGAGAAGGAATGAGCAGTTCTTC
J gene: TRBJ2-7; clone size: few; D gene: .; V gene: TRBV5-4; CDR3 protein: CASSSPEAVEQYF; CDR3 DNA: TGTGCCAGCAGCTCCCCGGAGGCTGTCGAGCAGTACTTC
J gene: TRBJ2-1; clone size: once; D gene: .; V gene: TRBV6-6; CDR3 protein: CASSYQGDEQFF; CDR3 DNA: TGTGCCAGCAGTTACCAGGGCGATGAGCAGTTCTTC
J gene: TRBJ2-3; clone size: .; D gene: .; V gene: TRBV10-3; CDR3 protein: CAISRLGDTQYF; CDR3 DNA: TGTGCCATTTCGAGACTCGGAGATACGCAGTATTTT
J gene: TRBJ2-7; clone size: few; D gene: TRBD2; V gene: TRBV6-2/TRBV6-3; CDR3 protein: CASSSRTSGSYEQYF; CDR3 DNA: TGTGCCAGCAGTTCAAGGACTAGCGGCTCCTACGAGCAGTACTTC
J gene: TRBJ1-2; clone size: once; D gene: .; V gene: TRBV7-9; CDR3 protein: CASSLSQNYGYTF; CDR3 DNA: TGTGCCAGCAGCTTATCACAGAATTATGGCTACACCTTC
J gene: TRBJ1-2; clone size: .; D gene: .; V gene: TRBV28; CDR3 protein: CASSLAPYGYTF; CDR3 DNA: TGTGCCAGCAGCTTGGCCCCCTATGGCTACACCTTC
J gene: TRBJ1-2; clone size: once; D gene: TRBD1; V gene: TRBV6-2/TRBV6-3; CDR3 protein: CASRGGQDTNYGYTF; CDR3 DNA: TGTGCCAGCAGGGGAGGACAGGATACTAACTATGGCTACACCTTC
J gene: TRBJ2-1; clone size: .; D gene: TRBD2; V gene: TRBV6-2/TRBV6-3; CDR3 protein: CASSRTSGRSYNEQFF; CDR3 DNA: TGTGCCAGCAGCCGGACTAGCGGGAGGTCCTACAATGAGCAGTTCTTC
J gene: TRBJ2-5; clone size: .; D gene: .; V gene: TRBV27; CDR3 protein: CASRTSGASQYF; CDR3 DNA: TGTGCCAGCAGGACTTCAGGGGCCTCCCAGTACTTC
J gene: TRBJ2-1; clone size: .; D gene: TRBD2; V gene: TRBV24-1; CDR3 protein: CATSVGGLNIYNEQFF; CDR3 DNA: TGTGCCACCAGTGTTGGGGGACTAAACATCTACAATGAGCAGTTCTTC
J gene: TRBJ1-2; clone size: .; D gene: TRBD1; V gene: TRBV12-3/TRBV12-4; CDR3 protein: CASSRRQGKGYTF; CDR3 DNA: TGTGCCAGCAGTCGACGACAGGGGAAGGGCTACACCTTC
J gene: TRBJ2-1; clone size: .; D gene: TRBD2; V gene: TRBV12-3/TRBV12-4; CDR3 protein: CASSLVPAGGERFF; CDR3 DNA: TGTGCCAGCAGTTTAGTTCCAGCGGGAGGGGAGCGGTTCTTC
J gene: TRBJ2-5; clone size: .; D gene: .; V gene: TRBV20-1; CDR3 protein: CSTGRKETQYF; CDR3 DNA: TGCAGTACGGGGAGGAAGGAGACCCAGTACTTC
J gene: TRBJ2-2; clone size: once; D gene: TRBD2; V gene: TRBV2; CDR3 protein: CASRSSSGSQTGELFF; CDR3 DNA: TGTGCCAGCAGGAGCTCTAGCGGGAGTCAGACCGGGGAGCTGTTTTTT
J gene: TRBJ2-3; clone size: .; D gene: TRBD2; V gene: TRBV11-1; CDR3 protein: CASSSTSGRTDTQYF; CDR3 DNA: TGTGCCAGCAGCTCCACTAGCGGGAGGACAGATACGCAGTATTTT
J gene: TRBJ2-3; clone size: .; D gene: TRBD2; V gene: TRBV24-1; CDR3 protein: CATSDPTGGGGGDTQYF; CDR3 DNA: TGTGCCACCAGTGATCCAACTGGGGGGGGAGGAGGAGATACGCAGTATTTT
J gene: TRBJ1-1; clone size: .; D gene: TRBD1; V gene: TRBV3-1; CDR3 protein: CASSPGQGLWHTEAFF; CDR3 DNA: TGTGCCAGCAGCCCGGGACAGGGATTGTGGCACACTGAAGCTTTCTTT
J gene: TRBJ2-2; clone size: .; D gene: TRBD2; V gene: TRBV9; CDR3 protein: CASRPGLAGGNTGELFF; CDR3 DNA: TGTGCCAGCAGACCCGGACTAGCGGGAGGAAACACCGGGGAGCTGTTTTTT
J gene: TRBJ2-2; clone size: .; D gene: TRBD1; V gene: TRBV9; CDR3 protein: CASSVGGQAGNTGELFF; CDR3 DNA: TGTGCCAGCAGCGTAGGTGGACAGGCAGGAAACACCGGGGAGCTGTTTTTT
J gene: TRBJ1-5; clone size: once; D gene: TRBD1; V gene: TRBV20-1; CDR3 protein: CSAGQGPDQPQHF; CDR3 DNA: TGCAGTGCTGGACAGGGGCCAGACCAGCCCCAGCATTTT
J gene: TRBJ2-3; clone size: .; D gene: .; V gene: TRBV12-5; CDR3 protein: CASGLDLRSSTDTQYF; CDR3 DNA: TGTGCTAGTGGTTTGGACTTAAGAAGTTCCACAGATACGCAGTATTTT
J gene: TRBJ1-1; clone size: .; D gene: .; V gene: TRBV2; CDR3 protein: CASMLTGEAFF; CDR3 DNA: TGTGCCAGCATGCTTACGGGTGAAGCTTTCTTT
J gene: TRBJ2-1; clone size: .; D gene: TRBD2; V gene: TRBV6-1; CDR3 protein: CASSRQRSGTSGRSWNEQFF; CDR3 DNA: TGTGCCAGCAGTCGACAGCGCTCCGGGACTAGCGGGAGGTCTTGGAATGAGCAGTTCTTC
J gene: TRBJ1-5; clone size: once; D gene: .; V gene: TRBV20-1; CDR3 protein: CSAHQTGINQPQHF; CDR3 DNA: TGCAGTGCTCACCAGACAGGAATCAATCAGCCCCAGCATTTT
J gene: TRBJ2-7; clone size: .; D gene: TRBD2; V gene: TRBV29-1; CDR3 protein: CSASGLAGAAPYEQYF; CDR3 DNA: TGCAGCGCTTCGGGACTAGCGGGGGCCGCTCCCTACGAGCAGTACTTC
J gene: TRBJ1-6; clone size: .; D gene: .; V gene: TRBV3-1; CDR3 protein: CASSPVGQGRSPLHF; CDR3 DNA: TGTGCCAGCAGCCCGGTGGGGCAGGGGCGATCACCCCTCCACTTT
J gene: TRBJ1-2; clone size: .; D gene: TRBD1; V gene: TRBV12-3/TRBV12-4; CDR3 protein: CASSRTGRDGYTF; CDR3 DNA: TGTGCCAGCAGTAGGACAGGGAGGGATGGCTACACCTTC
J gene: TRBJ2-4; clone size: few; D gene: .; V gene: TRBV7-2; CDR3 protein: CASSPGVAKNIQYF; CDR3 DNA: TGTGCCAGCAGCCCTGGGGTAGCCAAAAACATTCAGTACTTC
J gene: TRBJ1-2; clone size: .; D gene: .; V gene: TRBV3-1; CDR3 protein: CASSQRQGPNYGYTF; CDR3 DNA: TGTGCCAGCAGCCAAAGGCAGGGACCTAACTATGGCTACACCTTC
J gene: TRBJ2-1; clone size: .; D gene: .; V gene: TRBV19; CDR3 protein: CASVKAGNEQFF; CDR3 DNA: TGTGCCAGCGTTAAAGCGGGCAATGAGCAGTTCTTC
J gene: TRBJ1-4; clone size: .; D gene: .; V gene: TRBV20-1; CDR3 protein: CSASRDIEKLFF; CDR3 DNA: TGCAGTGCTAGTCGTGACATCGAAAAACTGTTTTTT
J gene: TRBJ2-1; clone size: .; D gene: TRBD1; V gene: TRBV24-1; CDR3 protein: CATSDLSRGRYNEQFF; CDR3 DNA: TGTGCCACCAGTGATTTGAGCAGGGGGCGTTACAATGAGCAGTTCTTC